These 26 T cell receptor beta chains were sequenced from one sample in a study of lymphopenia after photon versus proton radiotherapy. Sequenced by immunoSEQ multiplex PCR; TCRdb stores in-frame clones only, minus some. The sample has 65,000 to 85,000 clones; 85% to 95% are singletons. This specimen consisted of peripheral blood, obtained from a patient treated with photon-based radiotherapy. Receptors originate from a woman in her 40s with cholangiocarcinoma.

This chain connects TRBV5-1 to TRBJ2-2; D uncertain. The germline gives CDR1 SGHRS, CDR2 YFSETQ. The CDR3 is 17 amino acids. V dropped 2 bases and J dropped 3 bases, with 17 bases sitting between them. The CDR3, as DNA: TGCGCCAGCAGCTTTTTAGGATTCGGGTCCGACACCGGGGAGCTGTTTTTT. Translating it yields CASSFLGFGSDTGELFF.

Only one count was recorded for this clone. The V gene is TRBV9, the J gene TRBJ2-2, with 10 bases that match TRBD2. Trimming at V came to 6 bases and at J to 5 bases, leaving 1 base not matched to a gene. There are 13 residues in the CDR3. The germline V gene has CDR1 SGDLS and CDR2 YYNGEE. CDR3 coding DNA: TGTGCCAGCACTAGCGGGAGTACCGGGGAGCTGTTTTTT. Amino acids: CASTSGSTGELFF.

CDR3 protein: CASSSDQGRVEQYF. For the CDR3, the DNA is TGCGCCAGCAGCTCTGACCAGGGTAGAGTCGAGCAGTACTTC. This chain uses TRBV5-1 with TRBJ2-7, with D possibly TRBD1 on 5 matching bases. The germline gives CDR1 SGHRS, CDR2 YFSETQ. The V gene lost 3 bases and the J gene lost 6 bases, with 16 bases spanning the gap. The CDR3 loop spans 14 amino acids.

The V and J genes are TRBV28 and TRBJ1-2; tentatively, D is TRBD1 (6 bases). The length of the CDR3 is 11 residues. Germline assignment: CDR1 MDHEN and CDR2 SYDVKM. The V end lost 10 bases, the J end lost 7 bases, and 13 bases lay between the germline ends. CDR3 amino acids: CATQGFGGYTF. In DNA form, the CDR3 reads TGTGCCACCCAGGGGTTTGGTGGCTACACCTTC.

The chain has TRBV6-6 and TRBJ1-1; perhaps TRBD1 as D (6 bases). The germline V gene has CDR1 MNHNY and CDR2 SVGAGI (reference sequence). CDR3 length equals 16 residues. Between the trimmed V and J ends, which lost 2 bases and 4 bases, there was a span of 17 bases. CDR3 DNA sequence: TGTGCCAGCAGTTACCTCGGTAGGGGGGAGGGCACTGAAGCTTTCTTT. Encoded protein: CASSYLGRGEGTEAFF.

This clone came up a few times. The V call is TRBV2, the J call TRBJ1-5; TRBD1 matches at 7 bases. This CDR3 is built from 14 residues. CDR1 is SNHLY and CDR2 is FYNNEI in the germline V gene. V trimming: 8 bases; J trimming: 6 bases; junction bases outside the gene matches: 10. CDR3 bases: TGTGCCAGCGAGGAACAGGGGTTCGCTCAGCCCCAGCATTTT. This translates into CASEEQGFAQPQHF.

This chain connects TRBV28 to TRBJ1-2; D unclear. CDR1 is MDHEN and CDR2 is SYDVKM in the germline V gene. The V end was cut by 1 base, the J end by 5 bases, with 2 bases between. The CDR3 covers 11 residues. The CDR3 nucleotides are TGTGCCAGCAGTTTATTTTATGGCTACACCTTC. The encoded protein is CASSLFYGYTF.

The chain combines TRBV10-2 with TRBJ2-7; D may correspond to TRBD1 or TRBD2 (5 bases each). This CDR3 has 19 residues. V lost 0 bases and J lost 1, with 22 bases in between. The V gene's germline CDR1 is WSHSY and CDR2 SAAADI. Here the CDR3 DNA reads TGCGCCAGCAGTGAGTCCAGAGGGGTCGGCGGACGTTTTTCCTACGAGCAGTACTTC. Translating gives CASSESRGVGGRFSYEQYF.

This clone was seen a few times. The V and J genes are TRBV7-2 and TRBJ1-6, with 7 positions matching TRBD1. From germline, CDR1 is SGHTA and CDR2 FQGNSA. After removal of 5 bases from V and 7 bases from J, the junction contained 11 bases not matched to a gene. This CDR3 contains 16 residues. In nucleotides, the CDR3 is TGTGCCAGCAGCCCCGCTCCCAGGGGGATGAATTCACCCCTCCACTTT. It encodes CASSPAPRGMNSPLHF.

This clone showed up just once. The chain carries TRBV5-1 and TRBJ2-7, with 12 bases identical to TRBD2. Germline V gene lookup returns CDR1 SGHRS and CDR2 YFSETQ. V shed 0 bases and J 6 bases; nucleotides not matched to a gene: 22. The CDR3 has 21 amino acids. In DNA form, the CDR3 reads TGCGCCAGCAGCTTGGCCGTCCGGGCAGGCCTGACTAGCGGGGGACCGGGCGAGCAGTACTTC. It specifies CASSLAVRAGLTSGGPGEQYF.

This chain links TRBV6-5 with TRBJ1-1; 8 bases fit TRBD1. This CDR3 has 15 residues. The V segment lost 4 bases and the J segment 4 bases; nucleotides outside the gene matches: 8. The germline CDR1 and CDR2 sequences are MNHEY and SVGAGI. CDR3 sequence reads: CASSFSQGVGTEAFF. The CDR3 DNA is TGTGCCAGCAGTTTCTCACAGGGGGTAGGCACTGAAGCTTTCTTT.

The chain uses TRBV7-6 and TRBJ1-3, with a tentative D call TRBD1 (6 bases). The CDR3 has 18 residues. Trimming stripped 0 bases from V and 2 bases from J, with 17 bases between. The germline gives CDR1 SGHVS, CDR2 FNYEAQ. CDR3 nucleotide sequence: TGTGCCAGCAGCTTAGCCTCGGGGGGGCGCGGAACTGGAAACACCATATATTTT. Amino acid sequence: CASSLASGGRGTGNTIYF. The full variable domain, in which reference TRBV7-6 and TRBJ1-3 provide the parts outside the CDR3, is GAGVSQSPRYKVTKRGQDVALRCDPISGHVSLYWYRQALGQGPEFLTYFNYEAQQDKSGLPNDRFSAERPEGSISTLTIQRTEQRDSAMYRCASSLASGGRGTGNTIYFGEGSWLTVV.

V gene TRBV28 combines with J gene TRBJ2-2, with no clear D. This CDR3 is built from 13 residues. Trimming left V 5 bases short and J 7 bases short, with 11 bases between. Looked up from germline, CDR1 is MDHEN and CDR2 is SYDVKM. The CDR3 reads CASSPFGDGELFF. CDR3 nucleotides: TGTGCCAGCAGTCCGTTTGGGGACGGGGAGCTGTTTTTT.

The chain combines TRBV7-3 with TRBJ1-1; no definite D call. There are 13 residues in the CDR3. V gave up 6 bases and J gave up 5 bases, with 13 bases separating them. Looked up from germline, CDR1 is SGHTA and CDR2 is FQGTGA. The CDR3 loop is CASSASMGTEAFF. CDR3 DNA sequence: TGTGCCAGCAGTGCCTCGATGGGAACTGAAGCTTTCTTT.

The chain uses TRBV4-3 and TRBJ1-6, with a possible D match to TRBD1 (5 bases). The CDR3 has 14 amino acids. Trimming removed 0 bases from V and 7 bases from J, with 7 bases in between. CDR1 and CDR2 from the germline V gene are LGHNA and YSLEER. CDR3 protein: CASSQDQGNSPLHF. The CDR3 DNA is TGCGCCAGCAGCCAAGACCAGGGAAATTCACCCCTCCACTTT.

The V call is TRBV11-2, the J call TRBJ2-5, with 14 bases identical to TRBD2. Germline V gene data show CDR1 as SGHAT and CDR2 as FQNNGV. Trimming took 5 bases from V and 5 from J; bases not matched to a gene: 7. The CDR3 totals 16 residues. CDR3 loop: CASSPGTSGSVETQYF. CDR3 sequence (DNA): TGTGCCAGCAGCCCAGGGACTAGCGGGAGTGTCGAGACCCAGTACTTC.

The chain is built from TRBV30 and TRBJ2-7; 7 bases line up with TRBD2. The CDR3 length is 15 residues. With V trimmed by 2 bases and J by 5 bases, 12 bases remained unmatched. The germline V gene encodes CDR1 GTSNPN and CDR2 SVGIG (reference sequence). The CDR3 bases are TGTGCCTGGAGTCCTGAAAGCGGGACCCCAGACGAGCAGTACTTC. It is translated as CAWSPESGTPDEQYF.

This rearrangement joins TRBV30 to TRBJ2-7; D call uncertain. V lost 0 bases to trimming and J lost 7 bases, with 19 bases between them. CDR3 length equals 15 residues. Per the germline V gene, CDR1 is GTSNPN and CDR2 is SVGIG (reference sequence). CDR3 loop: CAWSVGRSRKGEQYF. In nucleotides, the CDR3 is TGTGCCTGGAGTGTAGGTCGGAGCCGAAAGGGTGAGCAGTACTTC. The full variable domain, rest sourced from reference TRBV30 and TRBJ2-7, is SQTIHQWPATLVQPVGSPLSLECTVEGTSNPNLYWYRQAAGRGLQLLFYSVGIGQISSEVPQNLSASRPQDRQFILSSKKLLLSDSGFYLCAWSVGRSRKGEQYFGPGTRLTVT.

The chain has TRBV30 and TRBJ1-1; D unclear. The CDR3 is 11 residues long. The germline V gene has CDR1 GTSNPN and CDR2 SVGIG (reference sequence). V shed 2 bases and J shed 7 bases, with 8 bases lying between them. CDR3 coding DNA: TGTGCCTGGAGTCCCCCGGGTGAAGCTTTCTTT. Protein sequence: CAWSPPGEAFF.

This clone was seen once. This sequence joins TRBV30 and TRBJ2-3; the D gene is possibly TRBD1 (6 bases). V was cut by 0 bases and J by 3 bases, with 7 bases left in between. CDR3 length: 13 residues. CDR1 and CDR2 (germline): GTSNPN, SVGIG (reference sequence). The CDR3 loop is CAWSVGHTDTQYF. The CDR3 bases are TGTGCCTGGAGTGTGGGACATACAGATACGCAGTATTTT.

The V call is TRBV27, the J call TRBJ2-5, with 9 bases that match TRBD1. The junction had 9 bases not matched to a gene; V was cut back by 8 bases and J by 5 bases. The CDR3 length is 14 residues. The germline V gene has CDR1 MNHEY and CDR2 SMNVEV (reference sequence). CDR3 sequence: CASGMGQGLETQYF. CDR3 sequence (DNA): TGTGCCAGCGGCATGGGACAGGGTCTGGAGACCCAGTACTTC.

In this sample, this clone turned up once. The chain employs TRBV10-3 and TRBJ2-5; 7 bases match TRBD2. The V and J ends lost 6 bases and 1 base, in that order; junction bases with no gene match: 5. This CDR3 has 14 residues. Germline V lookup: CDR1 ENHRY, CDR2 SYGVKD. The CDR3 nucleotides are TGTGCCATCAGCGCGGGGGTACCCCAAGAGACCCAGTACTTC. Translated, it gives CAISAGVPQETQYF.

In this sample, this clone turned up a few times. In DNA form, the CDR3 reads TGTGCCAGCAGAAAGATCGGGGACTCTAGCAATCAGCCCCAGCATTTT. It yields the protein CASRKIGDSSNQPQHF. The rearrangement uses TRBV19 and TRBJ1-5; D might be TRBD1 (5 bases). V was trimmed by 9 bases and J by 0 bases, leaving 18 bases between them. CDR1 is LNHDA, CDR2 SQIVND, per germline (reference sequence). The CDR3 length is 16 residues.

The CDR3 sequence is CASSRSTGGTYEQYF. The DNA for the CDR3 is TGTGCCAGCAGCCGCTCAACGGGGGGGACCTACGAGCAGTACTTC. The chain employs TRBV7-9 and TRBJ2-7; TRBD2 agrees at 8 bases. In germline, CDR1 is SEHNR, CDR2 FQNEAQ (reference sequence). Unmatched junction bases numbered 8, after V lost 5 bases and J lost 2 bases. The CDR3 totals 15 residues.

The chain employs TRBV2 and TRBJ2-5; 10 bases align to TRBD1. With 10 bases clipped from V and 2 bases from J, the junction kept 10 bases outside the gene matches. This CDR3 spans 15 amino acids. Germline loops: CDR1 SNHLY, CDR2 FYNNEI. The CDR3 bases are TGTGCCACGAAGGGGGGACAGGGGAAACAAGAGACCCAGTACTTC. Translating it yields CATKGGQGKQETQYF.

V and J are TRBV11-2 and TRBJ2-7; 8 bases line up with TRBD1. CDR3 length: 17 residues. The junction had 18 bases not matched to a gene; V was cut back by 4 bases and J by 7 bases. Looked up from germline, CDR1 is SGHAT and CDR2 is FQNNGV. CDR3 DNA sequence: TGTGCCAGCAGCTCCTCTGCCGGGACAGGCAACCTTAAGGAGCAGTACTTC. This encodes CASSSSAGTGNLKEQYF.